Reported below is one TCR beta chain. It lacks a known antigen. Base quality data are lacking; no much larger clone is found one base away. The sample belongs to a study of control samples from healthy donors and cancer patients (dated by TCRdb to the early 2020s). Spanning cysteine to phenylalanine, the CDR3 consists of 15 amino acids. Only the CDR3 portion is preserved as DNA: 45 bases, with reading frame beginning at the first base. V and J are truncated by 4 bases and 0 bases respectively, leaving an intervening sequence of 11 bases. The germline V gene gives CDR1 as SGHTS and CDR2 as YDEGEE. Libraries were prepared through the immunoSEQ multiplex PCR assay. TCRdb stores this immuneACCESS table with in-frame sequences only. Part of the clones is absent; in the studies checked, under half of the shortfall reflects unresolved V genes, and no reason is known for the rest. This sample gives 80,000 to 100,000 clones in total; about nine tenths of them show up just once. 2.5% to 3.5% of the sample is in the top ten clones.

The TCR was taken from a human donor in good health. The donor label of this sample is uncertain. This chain joins TRBV5-8 to TRBJ1-5, with TRBD1 tentatively as D gene (5 bases match). The material sequenced was blood. The DNA sequence is TGTGCCAGCAGCCTGGGGGATTATAGCAATCAGCCCCAGCATTTT. This encodes CASSLGDYSNQPQHF.